Listed here are 5 T cell receptor beta chains from one sample, sequenced in a study of cytomegalovirus exposure and HLA in healthy donors. Sequencing was performed with immunoSEQ multiplex PCR; in TCRdb, only in-frame clones are kept and a portion is missing. Found here are 82,000 or so clones, roughly 95% of them singletons; the top ten hold nearly 0.7%. The sample was PBMCs. The receptors come from a woman under 30 in good health and CMV-seronegative.

The genes are TRBV7-2 and TRBJ2-2; maybe TRBD2 (6 bases). From germline, CDR1 is SGHTA and CDR2 FQGNSA. The CDR3 is made up of 14 amino acids. V shed 1 base and J shed 10 bases, with 13 bases lying between them. The CDR3 protein is CASSLVLSSEELFF. For the CDR3, the DNA is TGTGCCAGCAGCTTAGTTTTATCTAGCGAGGAGCTGTTTTTT.

The gene calls are TRBV11-2 and TRBJ1-3, with TRBD1 as a possible D gene (5 bases). The CDR3 covers 16 residues. Looked up from germline, CDR1 is SGHAT and CDR2 is FQNNGV. Trimming stripped 3 bases from V and 0 bases from J, with 12 bases between. This CDR3 reads CASSLGDSPSGNTIYF. As DNA, the CDR3 is TGTGCCAGCAGCTTGGGGGACTCTCCCTCTGGAAACACCATATATTTT.

CDR3: CASGLGAVKNQPQHF. CDR3 DNA: TGTGCTAGTGGTTTGGGGGCAGTCAAAAATCAGCCCCAGCATTTT. The V call is TRBV12-5, the J call TRBJ1-5, with no clear D. Trimming pared 1 base from V and 4 bases from J, leaving 11 bases between. The CDR3 spans 15 residues. The germline CDR1 and CDR2 sequences are LGHNT and FRNRAP.

The V call is TRBV5-1, the J call TRBJ2-7; a possible D gene is TRBD1 (6 bases). The CDR3 spans 14 residues. V lost 4 bases, J lost 6 bases, and 17 bases lay in between. The germline V gene has CDR1 SGHRS and CDR2 YFSETQ. The CDR3 DNA is TGCGCCAGCAGCCCCGGACAGTTGGGCTCCGAGCAGTACTTC. Its protein is CASSPGQLGSEQYF.

This rearrangement joins TRBV29-1 to TRBJ1-2; D unresolved. Germline lookup yields CDR1 SQVTM and CDR2 ANQGSEA. Trimming removed 3 bases from V and 7 bases from J, with 18 bases in between. The CDR3 covers 14 residues. CDR3 in DNA: TGCAGCGTTGATACCCCTGCGGGGTGGGGTGGCTACACCTTC. Protein: CSVDTPAGWGGYTF.